This T cell receptor beta chain derives from a study of sequential checkpoint blockade in melanoma. The wider study: Randomization was 1:1 between first-line nivolumab→ipilimumab and ipilimumab→nivolumab. Maintenance nivolumab came after either treatment sequence.

Using immunoSEQ multiplex PCR, the repertoire was profiled, and TCRdb retains in-frame clones only, with some absent. This table holds around 9,800 clones, roughly three fifths found once. Treatment given: randomized to nivolumab then ipilimumab (arm A) or the reverse (arm B). No patient had prior DNA-damaging chemotherapy. PBMC sorting kept live CD3+CD8+ cells without CD19 or CD56. The CDR3 runs to 14 residues. V lost 5 bases, J lost 2 bases, and 2 bases stayed unmatched. Looked up from germline, CDR1 is MDHEN and CDR2 is SYDVKM. The source was CD8+ T cells sorted from blood (inferred from file names), collected from a patient given nivolumab and ipilimumab in sequence. The receptor was derived from a human donor with melanoma. V and J are TRBV28 and TRBJ2-7; 11 bases line up with TRBD1. The CDR3 loop reads CASSPGQGAYEQYF. The CDR3 region has the DNA TGTGCCAGCAGTCCGGGACAGGGGGCCTACGAGCAGTACTTC.